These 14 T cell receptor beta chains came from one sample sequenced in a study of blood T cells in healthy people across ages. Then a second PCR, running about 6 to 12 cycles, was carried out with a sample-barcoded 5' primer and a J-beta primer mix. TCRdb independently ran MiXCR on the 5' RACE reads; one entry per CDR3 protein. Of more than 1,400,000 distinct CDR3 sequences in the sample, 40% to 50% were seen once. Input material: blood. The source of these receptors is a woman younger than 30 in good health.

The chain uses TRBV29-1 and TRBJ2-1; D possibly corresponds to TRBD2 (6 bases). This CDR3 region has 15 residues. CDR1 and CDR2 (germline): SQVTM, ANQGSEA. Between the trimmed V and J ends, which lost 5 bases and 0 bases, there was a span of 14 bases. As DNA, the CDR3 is TGCAGCGTTTCTGGAGGGAGTCTCTCCTACAATGAGCAGTTCTTC. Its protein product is CSVSGGSLSYNEQFF.

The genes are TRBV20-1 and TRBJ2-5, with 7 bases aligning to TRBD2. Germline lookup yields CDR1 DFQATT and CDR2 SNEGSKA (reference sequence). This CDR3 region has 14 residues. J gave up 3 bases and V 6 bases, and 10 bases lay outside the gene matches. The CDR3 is CSAPTERGKETQYF. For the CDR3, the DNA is TGCAGTGCCCCGACGGAGCGGGGAAAAGAGACCCAGTACTTC.

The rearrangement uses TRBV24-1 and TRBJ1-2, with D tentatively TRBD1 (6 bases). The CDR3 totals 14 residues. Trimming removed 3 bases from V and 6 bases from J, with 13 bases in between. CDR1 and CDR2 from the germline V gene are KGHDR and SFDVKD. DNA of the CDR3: TGTGCCACCAGTGATGCGCAGGGGATGAATGGCTACACCTTC. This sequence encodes CATSDAQGMNGYTF.

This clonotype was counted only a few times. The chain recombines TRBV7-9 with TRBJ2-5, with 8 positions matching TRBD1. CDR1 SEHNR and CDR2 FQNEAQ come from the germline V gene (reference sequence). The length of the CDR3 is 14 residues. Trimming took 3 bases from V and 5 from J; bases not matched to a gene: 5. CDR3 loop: CASSLTGEEETQYF. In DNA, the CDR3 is TGTGCCAGCAGCTTGACAGGGGAGGAGGAGACCCAGTACTTC.

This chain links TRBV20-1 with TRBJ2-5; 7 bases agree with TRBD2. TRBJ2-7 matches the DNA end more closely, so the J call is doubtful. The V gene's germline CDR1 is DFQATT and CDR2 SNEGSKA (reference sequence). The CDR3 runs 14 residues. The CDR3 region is CSAPPGLSLYEQYF. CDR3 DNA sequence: TGCAGTGCACCACCGGGACTATCCCTGTACGAGCAGTACTTC.

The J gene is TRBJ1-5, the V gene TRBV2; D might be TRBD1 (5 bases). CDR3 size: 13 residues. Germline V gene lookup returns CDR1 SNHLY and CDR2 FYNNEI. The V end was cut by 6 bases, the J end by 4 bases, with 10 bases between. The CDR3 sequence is CASSPDKNQPQHF. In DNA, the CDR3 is TGTGCCAGCAGCCCGGACAAAAATCAGCCCCAGCATTTT.

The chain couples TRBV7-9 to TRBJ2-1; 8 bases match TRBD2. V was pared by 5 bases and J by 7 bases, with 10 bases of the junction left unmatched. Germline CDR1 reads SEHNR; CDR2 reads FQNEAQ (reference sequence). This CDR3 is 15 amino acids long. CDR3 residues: CASSVTSAGDNEQFF. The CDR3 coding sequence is TGTGCCAGCAGCGTGACTAGCGCGGGCGATAATGAGCAGTTCTTC.

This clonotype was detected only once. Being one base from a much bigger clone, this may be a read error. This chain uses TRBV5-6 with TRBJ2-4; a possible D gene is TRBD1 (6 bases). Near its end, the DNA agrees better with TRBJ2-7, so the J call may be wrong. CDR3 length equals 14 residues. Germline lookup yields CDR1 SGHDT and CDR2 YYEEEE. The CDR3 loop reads CASSLTGISYEQYF. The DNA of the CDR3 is TGTGCCAGCAGCTTGACAGGGATCTCCTACGAGCAGTACTTC.

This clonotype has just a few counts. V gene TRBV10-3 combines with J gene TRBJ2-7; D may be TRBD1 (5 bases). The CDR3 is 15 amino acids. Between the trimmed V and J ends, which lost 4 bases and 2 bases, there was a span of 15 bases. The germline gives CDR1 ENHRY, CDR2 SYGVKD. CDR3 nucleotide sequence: TGTGCCATCAGTGCAGGGCCGTCGATACCCTACGAGCAGTACTTC. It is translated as CAISAGPSIPYEQYF.

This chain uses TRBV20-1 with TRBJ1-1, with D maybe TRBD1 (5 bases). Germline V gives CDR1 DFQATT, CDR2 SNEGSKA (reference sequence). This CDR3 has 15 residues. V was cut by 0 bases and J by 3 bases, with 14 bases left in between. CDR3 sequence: CSARDPGRGDTEAFF. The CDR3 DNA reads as TGCAGTGCTAGAGATCCGGGTAGAGGGGACACTGAAGCTTTCTTT.

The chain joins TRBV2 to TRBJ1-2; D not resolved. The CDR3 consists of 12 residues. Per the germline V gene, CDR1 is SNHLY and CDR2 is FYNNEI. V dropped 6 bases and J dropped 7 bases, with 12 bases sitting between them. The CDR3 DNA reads TGTGCCAGCAGCGACGACCGGATTGGCTACACCTTC. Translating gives CASSDDRIGYTF.

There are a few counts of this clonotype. The CDR3 nucleotides are TGTGCCAGCAGCTTAGATTCAGGGGCCTACAATGAGCAGTACTTC. Translating it yields CASSLDSGAYNEQYF. V is TRBV7-9 and J is TRBJ2-5; D is possibly TRBD1 (6 bases). The CDR3 has 15 amino acids. Germline CDR1 and CDR2: SEHNR and FQNEAQ (reference sequence). V was pared by 1 base and J by 11 bases, with 20 bases between.

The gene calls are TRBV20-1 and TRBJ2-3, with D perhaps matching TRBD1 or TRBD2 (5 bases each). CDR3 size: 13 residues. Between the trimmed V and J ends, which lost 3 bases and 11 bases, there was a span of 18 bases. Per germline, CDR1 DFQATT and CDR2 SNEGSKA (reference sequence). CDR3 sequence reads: CSARAGTAAGQYF. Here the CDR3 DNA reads TGCAGTGCTAGGGCCGGGACCGCGGCAGGGCAGTATTTT.

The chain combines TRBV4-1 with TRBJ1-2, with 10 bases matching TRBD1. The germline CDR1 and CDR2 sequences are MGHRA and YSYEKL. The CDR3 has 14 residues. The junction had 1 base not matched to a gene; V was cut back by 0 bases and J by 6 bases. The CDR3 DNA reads TGCGCCAGCAGCCAAGAGGACAGGGGGAATGGCTACACCTTC. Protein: CASSQEDRGNGYTF.